Listed here are 24 T cell receptor beta chains from one sample, sequenced in a study of response to subunit inactivated influenza vaccine. TCRdb ran MiXCR on the RT-PCR reads and lists one entry per CDR3 protein. Seen here are more than 700,000 distinct CDR3 sequences, 21% observed once, and the top ten hold about 10%. Sequences were derived from PBMCs from blood, sampled about 5 days after vaccination. These receptors all stem from a man aged 45-65 years who received an inactivated influenza vaccine.

The rearrangement uses TRBV5-6 and TRBJ2-7, with 10 bases matching TRBD2. This CDR3 spans 15 amino acids. J gave up 5 bases and V 0 bases, and 5 bases lay outside the gene matches. Per germline, CDR1 SGHDT and CDR2 YYEEEE. CDR3 in amino acids: CASSLGPSGSDEQYF. The CDR3 nucleotides are TGTGCCAGCAGCTTGGGGCCTAGCGGGAGCGACGAGCAGTACTTC.

Ten or more counts support this clonotype. The chain is built from TRBV5-1 and TRBJ1-5, with a weak D call TRBD1 (6 bases). Germline V gene data show CDR1 as SGHRS and CDR2 as YFSETQ. The CDR3 has 15 residues. With 0 bases removed from V and 0 bases from J, the gap between germline ends came to 7 bases. CDR3 DNA sequence: TGCGCCAGCAGCTTGGGGGACACTAGCAATCAGCCCCAGCATTTT. It translates to CASSLGDTSNQPQHF.

The chain joins TRBV12-3 or TRBV12-4 to TRBJ2-7; D possibly corresponds to TRBD1 (6 bases). Trimming left V 3 bases short and J 4 bases short, with 13 bases between. The CDR3 consists of 14 residues. CDR3 region: CASSFEQGTYEQYF. The DNA of the CDR3 is TGTGCCAGCAGTTTCGAGCAGGGGACATACGAGCAGTACTTC.

This clonotype was seen at least ten times. The chain is built from TRBV4-3 and TRBJ2-7; D is perhaps TRBD1 (5 bases). Germline-derived CDR1 and CDR2 are LGHNA and YSLEER. CDR3 size: 14 residues. V lost 1 base and J lost 0, with 7 bases in between. The CDR3 reads CASSQVTGSYEQYF. CDR3 nucleotide sequence: TGCGCCAGCAGCCAAGTCACAGGCTCCTACGAGCAGTACTTC.

V gene TRBV5-1 combines with J gene TRBJ2-5, with 8 nucleotides matching TRBD2. Trimming cost V 4 bases and J 3 bases; bases outside gene matches: 14. Looked up from germline, CDR1 is SGHRS and CDR2 is YFSETQ. The CDR3 spans 17 residues. CDR3 coding DNA: TGCGCCAGCAGCCCCGACCCGCGCGGGACTAGAGAAGAGACCCAGTACTTC. It yields the protein CASSPDPRGTREETQYF.

The sample holds a few counts of this clonotype. This chain connects TRBV20-1 to TRBJ2-6; D gene ambiguous. The CDR3 runs 16 residues. V was pared by 3 bases and J by 2 bases, with 14 bases between. Germline CDR1 is DFQATT and CDR2 is SNEGSKA (reference sequence). In DNA, the CDR3 is TGCAGTGCTAGTACCCGGAGCCGGGCTGGGGCCAACGTCCTGACTTTC. Translation: CSASTRSRAGANVLTF.

This clonotype occurred a few times. The gene calls are TRBV28 and TRBJ1-2; possibly TRBD1 for D (6 bases). The germline V gene has CDR1 MDHEN and CDR2 SYDVKM. The CDR3 totals 13 residues. V lost 4 bases to trimming and J lost 7 bases, with 13 bases between them. The CDR3 coding sequence is TGTGCCAGCAGTTCCGGGGGCTTGGGTGGCTACACCTTC. As protein: CASSSGGLGGYTF.

V is TRBV7-8 and J is TRBJ2-3; possibly TRBD2 for D (5 bases). Germline loops: CDR1 SGHVS, CDR2 FQNEAQ. The CDR3 loop spans 12 amino acids. Trimming removed 1 base at V and 8 bases at J, with 7 bases between. The CDR3 DNA is TGTGCCAGCAGCTTAGTCAGCGGTACGCAGTATTTT. Translating it yields CASSLVSGTQYF.

CDR3 sequence reads: CASSPRANTGELFF. The CDR3 DNA reads TGTGCCAGCAGTCCACGCGCGAACACCGGGGAGCTGTTTTTT. This rearrangement joins TRBV7-9 to TRBJ2-2; D unclear. Germline loops: CDR1 SEHNR, CDR2 FQNEAQ (reference sequence). This CDR3 has 14 amino acids. Between the trimmed V and J ends, which lost 6 bases and 0 bases, there was a span of 8 bases.

The chain links TRBV28 to TRBJ2-5; TRBD2 agrees at 11 bases. Trimming at V came to 6 bases and at J to 1 base, leaving 7 bases not matched to a gene. Per the germline V gene, CDR1 is MDHEN and CDR2 is SYDVKM. The CDR3 runs 16 residues. CDR3 coding DNA: TGTGCCAGCAGACCGACTAGCGGGGAAGGCCAAGAGACCCAGTACTTC. It specifies CASRPTSGEGQETQYF.

This clonotype has only a few counts. The DNA of the CDR3 is TGTGCCAGCAGTTACACGGGACGCCTTACGCAGTATTTT. Translation gives CASSYTGRLTQYF. The chain employs TRBV6-2 or TRBV6-3 and TRBJ2-3; D could derive from TRBD1 or TRBD2 (5 bases each). This CDR3 is 13 amino acids long. V lost 2 bases, J lost 8 bases, and 11 bases lay in between. Germline CDR1 and CDR2: MNHEY and SVGEGT.

This clonotype turned up a few times. V and J are TRBV24-1 and TRBJ2-4; 9 nucleotides match TRBD1. V dropped 4 bases and J dropped 1; count of bases not matched to a gene: 4. This CDR3 region has 16 residues. In germline, CDR1 is KGHDR, CDR2 SFDVKD. CDR3 bases: TGTGCCACCAGTGAAGGGACAGGGTCGGCCAAAAACATTCAGTACTTC. It codes for CATSEGTGSAKNIQYF.

V is TRBV4-1 and J is TRBJ2-2; TRBD1 might be the D (5 bases). The V end lost 0 bases, the J end lost 3 bases, and 14 bases lay between the germline ends. The V gene's germline CDR1 is MGHRA and CDR2 YSYEKL. The CDR3 runs 17 residues. CDR3 loop: CASSQDGRGLYTGELFF. The CDR3 DNA sequence: TGCGCCAGCAGCCAAGATGGAAGGGGTTTGTACACCGGGGAGCTGTTTTTT.

J is TRBJ2-1 and V is TRBV3-1; no reliable D call. CDR1 is LGHDT and CDR2 is YNNKEL in the germline V gene (reference sequence). The CDR3 runs 15 residues. Trimming shortened V by 0 bases and J by 9 bases, and 15 bases separated the two germline ends. The CDR3 sequence: CASSQDSSRRCEQFF. CDR3 nucleotide sequence: TGTGCCAGCAGCCAAGACAGTTCGCGGCGGTGTGAGCAGTTCTTC.

This clonotype was observed a handful of times. The V gene is TRBV28, the J gene TRBJ2-7, with 7 positions matching TRBD1. The CDR3 consists of 15 residues. From germline, CDR1 is MDHEN and CDR2 SYDVKM. Trimming removed 4 bases from V and 0 bases from J; junction bases left unmatched: 6. The CDR3 sequence is CASSSRTGDSYEQYF. The CDR3 DNA is TGTGCCAGCAGTTCTAGGACAGGCGACTCCTACGAGCAGTACTTC.

The chain recombines TRBV4-3 with TRBJ1-1, with 9 nucleotides matching TRBD1. V was clipped by 1 base and J by 7 bases; unmatched bases: 7. Germline CDR1 LGHNA, CDR2 YSLEER. This CDR3 contains 15 residues. The CDR3 sequence: CASSQGTGVVGEAFF. The CDR3, as DNA: TGCGCCAGCAGCCAAGGGACAGGGGTAGTCGGTGAAGCTTTCTTT.

This clonotype has only one observation. The chain carries TRBV19 and TRBJ1-1; D ambiguous. Germline CDR1 and CDR2: LNHDA and SQIVND (reference sequence). The CDR3 sequence is 13 residues long. V gave up 6 bases and J gave up 5 bases, with 13 bases separating them. The CDR3 protein is CASSSDLRTEAFF. For the CDR3, the DNA is TGTGCCAGTAGCTCAGACCTGAGGACTGAAGCTTTCTTT.

V gene TRBV6-2 or TRBV6-3 combines with J gene TRBJ2-1; 7 bases fit TRBD2. V was clipped by 2 bases and J by 6 bases; unmatched bases: 10. Germline values: CDR1 MNHEY, CDR2 SVGEGT. The CDR3 is 16 residues long. The CDR3 nucleotides read TGTGCCAGCAGTTACCCGACAAGCGGGAAGGTCAATGAGCAGTTCTTC. Its protein product is CASSYPTSGKVNEQFF.

To note about this clonotype: A much larger clone lies one base from this, so it may be a read error. V gene TRBV11-2 combines with J gene TRBJ2-7, with 7 bases fitting TRBD1. J gave up 3 bases and V 5 bases, and 7 bases lay outside the gene matches. Germline lookup yields CDR1 SGHAT and CDR2 FQNNGV. The CDR3 consists of 14 residues. The CDR3, as DNA: TGTGCCAGCAGCAATCCGGGACAGCGCTACGAGCAGTACTTC. Encoded protein: CASSNPGQRYEQYF.

The V call is TRBV5-4, the J call TRBJ2-2, with D unresolved. Trimming removed 4 bases at V and 7 bases at J, with 14 bases between. Per the germline V gene, CDR1 is SGHNT and CDR2 is YYREEE (reference sequence). The CDR3 contains 14 residues. The CDR3 region has the DNA TGTGCCAGCAGCCATGGGTCGGTCAGCGGGGAGCTGTTTTTT. Translation gives CASSHGSVSGELFF.

The V gene is TRBV21-1, the J gene TRBJ1-1; TRBD1 is the table's D call and was not checked against the DNA. TRBV21-1 is designated a pseudogene. The CDR3 sequence is 14 residues long. The CDR3 region has the DNA TGTGCCAGCAGCAGGGGGATCCTTTATACTGAAGCTTTCTTT. It encodes CASSRGILYTEAFF.

In its sample, this clonotype was seen a few times. The CDR3 region is CASSKEVVRGMWQYF. In DNA, the CDR3 is TGTGCCAGCAGCAAAGAGGTAGTGAGGGGGATGTGGCAGTACTTC. The chain joins TRBV21-1 to TRBJ2-7; the table gives TRBD1 as D, unverified against the DNA. TRBV21-1 is tagged as a pseudogene. This CDR3 contains 15 residues.

This clonotype appeared a few times. This rearrangement joins TRBV24-1 to TRBJ1-1; D remains ambiguous. V lost 4 bases, J lost 5 bases, and 10 bases lay in between. The CDR3 sequence is 13 residues long. Per the germline V gene, CDR1 is KGHDR and CDR2 is SFDVKD. DNA for the CDR3: TGTGCCACCAGTGACCGGGGTCGAACTGAAGCTTTCTTT. Protein: CATSDRGRTEAFF.

This clonotype appeared a few times. The chain combines TRBV18 with TRBJ2-1, with TRBD2 as a possible D gene (6 bases). Germline loops: CDR1 KGHSH, CDR2 LQKENI. Trimming took off 6 bases at V and 4 bases at J, with 16 bases between the two ends. CDR3 length equals 15 residues. The CDR3 DNA reads as TGTGCCAGCTCGCCTGTGGGGGGACGGTACAATGAGCAGTTCTTC. Its protein product is CASSPVGGRYNEQFF.